The next 32 T cell receptor beta chains were all read from a single sample in a study of neurological immune-mediated disorders. Time point: longitudinal time-point 1 (baseline). Using its own MiXCR run on the 5' RACE reads, TCRdb lists one record per CDR3 protein. This repertoire shows some 68,000 distinct CDR3 sequences, approximately 15% found once; its top ten account for 4.5% to 5.5%. The sample comprised PBMCs. Receptor source: a female donor with HTLV-1-associated myelopathy (HAM/TSP).

This clonotype was seen at least ten times. The chain links TRBV9 to TRBJ2-3; D remains ambiguous. Trimming cost V 3 bases and J 2 bases, with 4 bases left between them. Germline CDR1 and CDR2: SGDLS and YYNGEE. This CDR3 is built from 12 residues. DNA for the CDR3: TGTGCCAGCAGCGCTCACACAGATACGCAGTATTTT. Encoded protein: CASSAHTDTQYF.

This clonotype was seen repeatedly, ten times or more. The rearrangement uses TRBV15 and TRBJ2-3, with TRBD2 matching 8 bases. The CDR3 is 16 residues long. Germline loops: CDR1 LNHNV, CDR2 YYDKDF (reference sequence). Germline trimming cut 2 bases from V and 2 bases from J; bases unmatched to any gene: 6. The CDR3 sequence: CATSRHPGGVTDTQYF. For the CDR3, the DNA is TGTGCCACCAGCAGACACCCGGGAGGGGTCACAGATACGCAGTATTTT. Full variable domain (rest looked up from reference TRBV15 and TRBJ2-3): DAMVIQNPRYQVTQFGKPVTLSCSQTLNHNVMYWYQQKSSQAPKLLFHYYDKDFNNEADTPDNFQSRRPNTSFCFLDIRSPGLGDTAMYLCATSRHPGGVTDTQYFGPGTRLTVL.

Only one count was recorded for this clonotype. It may be a read error: a sequence one base away is much more abundant. This sequence joins TRBV7-9 and TRBJ2-7; TRBD1 matches 7 bases. This CDR3 has 13 residues. Germline CDR1 and CDR2: SEHNR and FQNEAQ (reference sequence). This CDR3 reads CSSSPGTVYEQYF. The CDR3 bases are TGTTCCAGCAGCCCCGGGACAGTCTACGAGCAGTACTTC.

This clonotype was counted between two and nine times. V is TRBV20-1 and J is TRBJ2-2; tentative D call: TRBD1 (7 bases). CDR3 length equals 16 residues. The germline V gene encodes CDR1 DFQATT and CDR2 SNEGSKA (reference sequence). V lost 1 base and J lost 0, with 12 bases in between. The CDR3 region is CSARAGGNPNTGELFF. The CDR3 nucleotides read TGCAGTGCTAGAGCAGGGGGGAACCCGAACACCGGGGAGCTGTTTTTT.

Ten or more counts support this clonotype. The chain joins TRBV20-1 to TRBJ2-1; possibly TRBD2 for D (6 bases). CDR3 length equals 12 residues. Germline CDR1 DFQATT, CDR2 SNEGSKA (reference sequence). Trimming pared 5 bases from V and 5 bases from J, leaving 10 bases between. The CDR3 protein is CSALGGDNEQFF. The CDR3 DNA sequence: TGCAGTGCTCTGGGGGGTGACAATGAGCAGTTCTTC.

This clonotype was recorded many times. The genes are TRBV27 and TRBJ2-2; no clear D gene. V was shortened by 3 bases and J by 1 base, with 3 bases between the two germline ends. There are 13 residues in the CDR3. Germline V gene data show CDR1 as MNHEY and CDR2 as SMNVEV (reference sequence). CDR3 DNA: TGTGCCAGCAGTTTTCAGAACACCGGGGAGCTGTTTTTT. Translation: CASSFQNTGELFF.

This clonotype was recorded a few times. V and J are TRBV27 and TRBJ1-1, with a tentative D call TRBD1 (5 bases). Germline loops: CDR1 MNHEY, CDR2 SMNVEV (reference sequence). CDR3 size: 14 residues. V lost 3 bases to trimming and J lost 1 base, with 9 bases between them. The DNA of the CDR3 is TGTGCCAGCAGTTTTGCGGGGGGGAACACTGAAGCTTTCTTT. Protein sequence: CASSFAGGNTEAFF.

This clonotype was picked up many times. The CDR3 DNA sequence: TGTGCCAGCAGCCAAGATTGGGGGCCTAGGAACACTGAAGCTTTCTTT. Amino acids: CASSQDWGPRNTEAFF. The chain employs TRBV3-1 and TRBJ1-1; tentative D call: TRBD1 (6 bases). CDR1 is LGHDT and CDR2 is YNNKEL in the germline V gene (reference sequence). This CDR3 comprises 16 residues. Trimming shortened V by 0 bases and J by 1 base, and 12 bases separated the two germline ends.

This clonotype was counted many times. The rearrangement uses TRBV5-1 and TRBJ2-1; 9 bases fit TRBD2. CDR1 is SGHRS, CDR2 YFSETQ, per germline. The CDR3 is 17 residues long. The V and J ends lost 3 bases and 5 bases, in that order; junction bases with no gene match: 12. The CDR3 region is CASSSNPAGGGDNEQFF. CDR3 nucleotides: TGCGCCAGCAGCTCGAACCCTGCTGGCGGGGGGGACAATGAGCAGTTCTTC.

This clonotype was observed at least ten times. The chain couples TRBV7-8 to TRBJ2-7; either TRBD1 or TRBD2 may fit D (7 bases each). The CDR3 sequence is 14 residues long. V lost 1 base, J lost 4 bases, and 11 bases lay in between. Germline lookup yields CDR1 SGHVS and CDR2 FQNEAQ. The CDR3 DNA follows: TGTGCCAGCAGCTTAGGCAGGGGGGGGTACGAGCAGTACTTC. Residues: CASSLGRGGYEQYF.

This clonotype was seen repeatedly, ten times or more. The V call is TRBV5-1, the J call TRBJ2-7, with TRBD1 identical over 7 bases. The J segment lost 3 bases and the V segment lost 0 bases, leaving 6 bases of the junction unmatched. This CDR3 spans 15 amino acids. Germline-derived CDR1 and CDR2 are SGHRS and YFSETQ. The CDR3: CASSLGQGIIYEQYF. Here the CDR3 DNA reads TGCGCCAGCAGCTTGGGACAGGGTATCATCTACGAGCAGTACTTC.

In its sample, this clonotype was seen many times. V is TRBV27 and J is TRBJ1-2; 8 positions match TRBD1. J was trimmed by 6 bases and V by 5 bases; bases with no gene match: 5. CDR1 and CDR2 (germline): MNHEY, SMNVEV (reference sequence). The length of the CDR3 is 13 residues. CDR3 nucleotide sequence: TGTGCCAGCAGTGGCCCAGGGGGCAATGGCTACACCTTC. This codes for CASSGPGGNGYTF.

This clonotype was found many times. The gene calls are TRBV5-8 and TRBJ1-1; TRBD1 might be the D (6 bases). This CDR3 is built from 13 residues. Germline assignment: CDR1 SGHTS and CDR2 YDEGEE. The V gene lost 3 bases and the J gene lost 6 bases, with 12 bases spanning the gap. The CDR3 nucleotides are TGTGCCAGCAGCTCCCCAGGGGACCCTGAAGCTTTCTTT. This sequence encodes CASSSPGDPEAFF.

Note on this clonotype: This may come from a read error, since a much larger clone is one base off. The gene calls are TRBV2 and TRBJ1-4; D unresolved. The germline CDR1 and CDR2 sequences are SNHLY and FYNNEI. The CDR3 contains 13 residues. CDR3 coding DNA: TGTGCCATCAGTGTTATTTGGCGGGAAAAACTGTTTTTT. Translating gives CAISVIWREKLFF.

This clonotype has ten or more counts. The rearrangement uses TRBV5-1 and TRBJ2-1; 8 nucleotides line up with TRBD2. Germline CDR1 is SGHRS and CDR2 is YFSETQ. V lost 2 bases, J lost 6 bases, and 13 bases stayed unmatched. This CDR3 comprises 17 residues. The CDR3 DNA sequence: TGCGCCAGCAGCTTAGGGACTAGTCTTCTGCGTAGCAATGAGCAGTTCTTC. Its translation: CASSLGTSLLRSNEQFF.

CDR3 nucleotides: TGTTCTACCAGCAGAGAACTCCTCCGGGAGCTGTTTTTT. Its translation: CSTSRELLRELFF. The gene calls are TRBV15 and TRBJ2-2, with D uncertain. The CDR3 covers 13 residues. CDR1 is LNHNV, CDR2 YYDKDF, per germline (reference sequence).

In its sample, this clonotype was seen many times. The chain has TRBV5-1 and TRBJ2-5; D is possibly TRBD1 (6 bases). V lost 6 bases, J lost 5 bases, and 14 bases lay in between. CDR3 length equals 13 residues. Germline CDR1 and CDR2: SGHRS and YFSETQ. The CDR3, as DNA: TGCGCCAGCAAGCTGGGGGCAGGGGAGACCCAGTACTTC. It encodes CASKLGAGETQYF.

Ten or more counts support this clonotype. The V and J genes are TRBV9 and TRBJ2-1; D gene ambiguous. The CDR3 runs 15 residues. The V end lost 3 bases, the J end lost 3 bases, and 13 bases lay between the germline ends. The V gene's germline CDR1 is SGDLS and CDR2 YYNGEE. CDR3 protein: CASSDGRTNYNEQFF. In nucleotides, the CDR3 is TGTGCCAGCAGCGACGGACGGACCAACTACAATGAGCAGTTCTTC.

This clonotype was seen repeatedly, ten times or more. The chain joins TRBV4-2 to TRBJ2-5; D possibly corresponds to TRBD2 (6 bases). Germline CDR1 is LGHNA and CDR2 is YNFKEQ. The CDR3 totals 16 residues. V lost 4 bases and J lost 2, with 17 bases in between. The CDR3 is CASSRSSGGEQETQYF. CDR3 DNA: TGTGCCAGCAGCCGAAGTAGCGGAGGGGAGCAAGAGACCCAGTACTTC.

This clonotype was recorded many times. V usage is TRBV20-1 and J usage is TRBJ1-1, with 8 bases aligning to TRBD1. The CDR3 has 15 amino acids. V shed 6 bases, J shed 3 bases, and the junction held 12 bases outside the gene matches. The germline gives CDR1 DFQATT, CDR2 SNEGSKA (reference sequence). Written as DNA, the CDR3 is TGCAGTGCAGATTCAGGGGGCTTTTGGTACACTGAAGCTTTCTTT. Translation: CSADSGGFWYTEAFF.

To note about this clonotype: A much larger clone differs from this one at a single base, so this may be a read error. V gene TRBV2 combines with J gene TRBJ1-6; the match to TRBD1 covers 10 bases. The CDR3 covers 14 residues. Germline-derived CDR1 and CDR2 are SNHLY and FYNNEI. The CDR3 region is CVSRGDRGFSPLHF. The DNA for the CDR3 is TGTGTCAGCAGGGGGGACAGGGGTTTTTCACCCCTCCACTTT.

This clonotype was seen at least ten times. The chain employs TRBV6-6 and TRBJ2-7; D is perhaps TRBD1 (5 bases). The length of the CDR3 is 14 residues. Per the germline V gene, CDR1 is MNHNY and CDR2 is SVGAGI (reference sequence). The V end was cut by 6 bases, the J end by 1 base, with 13 bases between. CDR3 residues: CASSMGTGSYEQYF. CDR3 DNA: TGTGCCAGCAGCATGGGCACAGGTTCCTACGAGCAGTACTTC.

At least ten counts were recorded for this clonotype. This sequence joins TRBV7-9 and TRBJ1-6, with D perhaps matching TRBD1 (5 bases). This CDR3 is built from 16 residues. From germline, CDR1 is SEHNR and CDR2 FQNEAQ (reference sequence). V dropped 5 bases and J dropped 4 bases, with 15 bases sitting between them. The CDR3 DNA follows: TGTGCCAGCAGCGGCTTCGCAGGGATGTATAATTCACCCCTCCACTTT. As protein: CASSGFAGMYNSPLHF.

This clonotype was detected only once. The junction departs from germline at one end; a sequencing error may be responsible. The chain combines TRBV24-1 with TRBJ2-1; 12 bases match TRBD2. The V gene's germline CDR1 is KGHDR and CDR2 SFDVKD. The CDR3 extends over 16 amino acids. The chain's CDR3 is CATSPKLAGGLNGQFF. For the CDR3, the DNA is TGTGCCACCAGTCCCAAACTAGCGGGGGGATTGAATGGGCAGTTCTTC.

This clonotype was recorded at least ten times. CDR3 nucleotide sequence: TGTGCCAGCAGTTCCCCCCAGTATTCGGGGGGGAACTATGGCTACACCTTC. This encodes CASSSPQYSGGNYGYTF. V usage is TRBV12-3 or TRBV12-4 and J usage is TRBJ1-2; tentative D call: TRBD1 (5 bases). The V end was cut by 4 bases, the J end by 2 bases, with 20 bases between. The CDR3 is 17 residues long.

In its sample, this clonotype was seen many times. The chain carries TRBV5-5 and TRBJ1-5; D is undetermined. V lost 5 bases to trimming and J lost 7 bases, with 13 bases between them. This CDR3 comprises 13 residues. Germline V gene data show CDR1 as SGHKS and CDR2 as YYEKEE (reference sequence). The CDR3 here is CASSWASGQPQHF. In DNA, the CDR3 is TGTGCCAGCAGTTGGGCGAGCGGACAGCCCCAGCATTTT.

This clonotype was detected many times. The chain couples TRBV15 to TRBJ1-1; 8 bases match TRBD1. This CDR3 region has 14 residues. Germline V CDR1 and CDR2: LNHNV, YYDKDF (reference sequence). The V gene end was trimmed by 3 bases and the J gene end by 0 bases; junction bases not matched to a gene: 0. CDR3 DNA: TGTGCCACCAGCAGGGACAGGGTGAACACTGAAGCTTTCTTT. This codes for CATSRDRVNTEAFF. Filled out from reference TRBV15 and TRBJ1-1, the complete variable domain reads DAMVIQNPRYQVTQFGKPVTLSCSQTLNHNVMYWYQQKSSQAPKLLFHYYDKDFNNEADTPDNFQSRRPNTSFCFLDIRSPGLGDTAMYLCATSRDRVNTEAFFGQGTRLTVV.

This clonotype was seen many times. Here the CDR3 reads CASSLYDTEAFF. The DNA of the CDR3 is TGCGCCAGCAGCTTGTATGACACTGAAGCTTTCTTT. The chain recombines TRBV5-1 with TRBJ1-1; D not resolved. The CDR3 spans 12 residues. Trimming pared 1 base from V and 3 bases from J, leaving 4 bases between. The germline CDR1 and CDR2 sequences are SGHRS and YFSETQ.

The sample holds many counts of this clonotype. This rearrangement joins TRBV20-1 to TRBJ2-7; no firm D call. Trimming stripped 3 bases from V and 2 bases from J, with 17 bases between. The length of the CDR3 is 15 residues. Germline V CDR1 and CDR2: DFQATT, SNEGSKA (reference sequence). CDR3 DNA: TGCAGTGCTAGTAGATTTGACCCGACTGCCTACGAGCAGTACTTC. Residues: CSASRFDPTAYEQYF.

This clonotype came up many times. The chain uses TRBV20-1 and TRBJ1-2; D remains ambiguous. V dropped 0 bases and J dropped 7 bases, with 15 bases sitting between them. Germline CDR1 DFQATT, CDR2 SNEGSKA (reference sequence). The CDR3 sequence is 14 residues long. CDR3 nucleotides: TGCAGTGCTAGAGATCATGGAAATGAAGGTGGCTACACCTTC. Translated, it gives CSARDHGNEGGYTF.

This clonotype appeared many times. The CDR3 region has the DNA TGCGCCAGCAGCCTTCGCTCCTCCGGGACAGCCAGGGGCGAGCAGTACTTC. Amino acids: CASSLRSSGTARGEQYF. V and J are TRBV5-1 and TRBJ2-7, with TRBD1 matching over 7 bases. Germline assignment: CDR1 SGHRS and CDR2 YFSETQ. This CDR3 has 17 residues. Trimming removed 4 bases from V and 6 bases from J; junction bases left unmatched: 19.

A word on this clonotype: One end of the junction is discordant with germline, which a read error may explain. The J gene is TRBJ2-2, the V gene TRBV5-1, with a tentative D call TRBD1 (6 bases). The CDR3 totals 15 residues. CDR1 is SGHRS, CDR2 YFSETQ, per germline. CDR3 nucleotide sequence: TGCGCCAGCAGTTTGAGGCAGGGGAACACCGGGGAGCAGTTTTTT. Protein product: CASSLRQGNTGEQFF.